Each of the 16 T cell receptor beta chains below was sequenced from the same sample in a study of shared clonotypes between healthy human individuals. TCRdb's table, derived via immunoSEQ multiplex PCR, lists solely in-frame clones and lacks some. The profile shows approximately 180,000 clones, 90% to 95% of them singletons. The sample comprised naive CD4+ T cells sorted from blood. This sample's subset: CD45RA+ positively selected. The source of these receptors is a woman aged 25 to 45 in good health.

The rearrangement uses TRBV5-6 and TRBJ1-3; unclear D gene. This CDR3 has 16 residues. Trimming removed 4 bases from V and 0 bases from J, with 14 bases in between. Germline V gene sequence: CDR1 SGHDT, CDR2 YYEEEE. For the CDR3, the DNA is TGTGCCAGCAGCAGGACCTTTCGCAGCTCTGGAAACACCATATATTTT. It yields the protein CASSRTFRSSGNTIYF.

CDR3 in DNA: TGTGCCAGCAGTGCGGGACATAAAAACATTCAGTACTTC. Its translation: CASSAGHKNIQYF. This sequence joins TRBV6-1 and TRBJ2-4; D is perhaps TRBD1 (6 bases). V lost 4 bases and J 4 bases, leaving 8 bases between the germline ends. The germline V gene has CDR1 MNHNS and CDR2 SASEGT. The CDR3 covers 13 residues.

The V gene is TRBV9, the J gene TRBJ2-1; D is possibly TRBD1 (5 bases). The CDR3 sequence is 16 residues long. Germline V CDR1 and CDR2: SGDLS, YYNGEE. Trimming took off 2 bases at V and 1 base at J, with 13 bases between the two ends. CDR3 amino acids: CASSVMGQGSYNEQFF. In nucleotides, the CDR3 is TGTGCCAGCAGCGTCATGGGGCAGGGATCCTACAATGAGCAGTTCTTC.

V usage is TRBV9 and J usage is TRBJ2-7; the match to TRBD2 covers 10 bases. The CDR3 spans 16 residues. Germline trimming cut 4 bases from V and 5 bases from J; bases unmatched to any gene: 12. Germline V CDR1 and CDR2: SGDLS, YYNGEE. Here the CDR3 DNA reads TGTGCCAGCAGCCCCCGTCCGACTAGCGGGTACCACGAGCAGTACTTC. It yields the protein CASSPRPTSGYHEQYF.

The chain couples TRBV7-2 to TRBJ2-5; D gene ambiguous. V was pared by 4 bases and J by 0 bases, with 3 bases between. The CDR3 is 12 amino acids. Germline V gene sequence: CDR1 SGHTA, CDR2 FQGNSA. CDR3 protein: CASSSYQETQYF. Here the CDR3 DNA reads TGTGCCAGCAGCTCCTACCAAGAGACCCAGTACTTC.

This clone was seen only once. V and J are TRBV9 and TRBJ2-5; 9 bases fit TRBD1. The CDR3 runs to 14 residues. V trimming: 3 bases; J trimming: 5 bases; junction bases outside the gene matches: 5. The germline V gene has CDR1 SGDLS and CDR2 YYNGEE. The CDR3: CASSAGTGRETQYF. The CDR3 DNA follows: TGTGCCAGCAGCGCCGGGACAGGGAGGGAGACCCAGTACTTC.

V is TRBV11-2 and J is TRBJ2-3, with a weak D call TRBD1 (6 bases). Germline CDR1 and CDR2: SGHAT and FQNNGV. Trimming removed 6 bases from V and 4 bases from J, with 14 bases in between. This CDR3 comprises 14 residues. CDR3 nucleotides: TGTGCCAGCAGATCAATCAGGGGTCCAGATACGCAGTATTTT. Protein product: CASRSIRGPDTQYF.

The CDR3 bases are TGTGCCAGCAGCTTGACCGGGCCCTCTAACTATGGCTACACCTTC. Translating gives CASSLTGPSNYGYTF. The V call is TRBV28, the J call TRBJ1-2, with D hard to call. Trimming removed 6 bases from V and 0 bases from J, with 14 bases in between. Germline V CDR1 and CDR2: MDHEN, SYDVKM. The CDR3 covers 15 residues.

In its sample, this clone was seen once. The chain has TRBV5-1 and TRBJ1-4; weak D call: TRBD1 (5 bases). There are 15 residues in the CDR3. The V end was cut by 4 bases, the J end by 0 bases, with 10 bases between. The germline V gene has CDR1 SGHRS and CDR2 YFSETQ. DNA of the CDR3: TGCGCCAGCAGCCACGGGGCGGCAACTAATGAAAAACTGTTTTTT. It translates to CASSHGAATNEKLFF.

The J gene is TRBJ1-1, the V gene TRBV6-5, with unresolved D. With 4 bases removed from V and 1 base from J, the gap between germline ends came to 10 bases. The CDR3 extends over 14 amino acids. CDR1 and CDR2 from the germline V gene are MNHEY and SVGAGI. The CDR3 region has the DNA TGTGCCAGCAGTTCAACCGGGCGGAACACTGAAGCTTTCTTT. Its translation: CASSSTGRNTEAFF.

The chain carries TRBV21-1 and TRBJ2-7; the D call TRBD2 from the table was never checked on the DNA. TRBV21-1 is deemed a pseudogene. CDR3 length: 14 residues. CDR3 sequence (DNA): TGTGCCAGCAGCATACTAGCGGGCTCCTACGAGCAGTACTTC. Protein sequence: CASSILAGSYEQYF.

This chain uses TRBV4-1 with TRBJ1-1; 8 nucleotides align to TRBD1. CDR3 length: 18 residues. Germline V gene lookup returns CDR1 MGHRA and CDR2 YSYEKL. J gave up 2 bases and V 0 bases, and 11 bases lay outside the gene matches. The CDR3 loop reads CASSQDQTGVVRNTEAFF. The CDR3 DNA follows: TGCGCCAGCAGCCAAGATCAGACAGGGGTAGTCCGAAACACTGAAGCTTTCTTT.

CDR3 DNA sequence: TGTGCCAGCAGCTTTTGGGGCCACGGCGACGAGCAGTACTTC. Protein sequence: CASSFWGHGDEQYF. The V gene is TRBV5-6, the J gene TRBJ2-7, with D perhaps matching TRBD1 (5 bases). The V end was cut by 2 bases, the J end by 5 bases, with 14 bases between. The CDR3 runs to 14 residues. Germline V gene lookup returns CDR1 SGHDT and CDR2 YYEEEE. The complete variable domain, with remaining parts taken from reference TRBV5-6 and TRBJ2-7, reads DAGVTQSPTHLIKTRGQQVTLRCSPKSGHDTVSWYQQALGQGPQFIFQYYEEEERQRGNFPDRFSGHQFPNYSSELNVNALLLGDSALYLCASSFWGHGDEQYFGPGTRLTVT.

V is TRBV11-2 and J is TRBJ2-3; D may be TRBD2 (6 bases). Germline lookup yields CDR1 SGHAT and CDR2 FQNNGV. V was clipped by 4 bases and J by 0 bases, with 14 bases between them. This CDR3 spans 16 amino acids. The CDR3 bases are TGTGCCAGCAGCTCCCATAGCGGCATAAGCACAGATACGCAGTATTTT. The encoded protein is CASSSHSGISTDTQYF.

The chain joins TRBV4-1 to TRBJ2-7; the D is unclear. The germline V gene encodes CDR1 MGHRA and CDR2 YSYEKL. Trimming stripped 2 bases from V and 3 bases from J, with 17 bases between. The CDR3 consists of 16 residues. Written as DNA, the CDR3 is TGCGCCAGCAGCCAACCAACCCAAACCAGGCGCTACGAGCAGTACTTC. The encoded protein is CASSQPTQTRRYEQYF.

Note on this clone: This same CDR3 is encoded by further DNA sequences in the sample. The chain has TRBV28 and TRBJ2-3; TRBD1 matches at 8 bases. The CDR3 totals 13 residues. The junction had 0 bases not matched to a gene; V was cut back by 6 bases and J by 1 base. Germline V gene sequence: CDR1 MDHEN, CDR2 SYDVKM. CDR3 protein: CASRGQGTDTQYF. The CDR3 nucleotides read TGTGCCAGCAGGGGACAGGGCACAGATACGCAGTATTTT.